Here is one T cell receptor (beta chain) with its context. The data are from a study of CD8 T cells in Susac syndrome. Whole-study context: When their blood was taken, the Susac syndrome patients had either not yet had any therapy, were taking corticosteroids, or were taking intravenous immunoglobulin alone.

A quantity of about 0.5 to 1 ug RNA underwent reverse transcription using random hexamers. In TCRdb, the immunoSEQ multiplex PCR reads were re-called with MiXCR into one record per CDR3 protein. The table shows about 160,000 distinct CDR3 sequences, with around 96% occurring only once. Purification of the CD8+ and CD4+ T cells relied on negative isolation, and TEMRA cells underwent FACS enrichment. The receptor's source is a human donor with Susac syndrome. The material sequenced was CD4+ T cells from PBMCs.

The CDR3 loop is CSATPVGFYEQYF. The CDR3, as DNA: TGCAGTGCTACCCCGGTGGGGTTCTACGAGCAGTACTTC. The chain carries TRBV20-1 and TRBJ2-7; D remains ambiguous. The CDR3 is 13 residues long. V lost 4 bases and J 3 bases, leaving 13 bases between the germline ends. The germline CDR1 and CDR2 sequences are DFQATT and SNEGSKA (reference sequence).